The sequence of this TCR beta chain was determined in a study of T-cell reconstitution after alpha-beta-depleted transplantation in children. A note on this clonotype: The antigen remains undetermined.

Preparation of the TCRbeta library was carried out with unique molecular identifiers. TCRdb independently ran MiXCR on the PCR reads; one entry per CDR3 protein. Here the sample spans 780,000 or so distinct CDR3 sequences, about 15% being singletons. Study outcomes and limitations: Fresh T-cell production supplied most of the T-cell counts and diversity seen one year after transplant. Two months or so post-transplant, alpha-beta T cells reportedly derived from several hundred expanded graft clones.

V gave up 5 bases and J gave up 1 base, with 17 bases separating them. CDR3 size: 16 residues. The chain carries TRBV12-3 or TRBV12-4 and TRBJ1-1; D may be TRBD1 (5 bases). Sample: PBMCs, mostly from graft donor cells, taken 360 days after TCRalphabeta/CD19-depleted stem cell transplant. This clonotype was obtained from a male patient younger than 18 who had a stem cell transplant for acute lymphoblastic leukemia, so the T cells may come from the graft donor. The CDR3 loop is CASSLLRGEANTEAFF. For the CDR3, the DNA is TGTGCCAGCAGTCTGCTCCGGGGGGAGGCGAACACTGAAGCTTTCTTT.